The 31 T cell receptor beta chains listed next were all sequenced from one sample in a study of cytomegalovirus exposure and HLA in healthy donors. PCR primers comprised 60 Vbeta and 13 Jbeta primers. Clones were read by immunoSEQ multiplex PCR, and TCRdb kept only the in-frame ones, dropping some. The sample shows about 150,000 clones, around four fifths of them seen only once. Sequenced material: PBMCs. These receptors were collected from a boy aged 2-15 years in good health and CMV-seronegative.

Worth noting for this clone: Other nucleotide sequences from this sample produce the same CDR3. The chain joins TRBV29-1 to TRBJ2-3, with 7 bases that match TRBD1. Germline values: CDR1 SQVTM, CDR2 ANQGSEA. CDR3 length: 13 amino acids. Trimming removed 1 base from V and 4 bases from J; junction bases left unmatched: 2. Written as DNA, the CDR3 is TGCAGCGTTGAAGGACAGGGTGCAGATACGCAGTATTTT. Encoded protein: CSVEGQGADTQYF.

The chain recombines TRBV4-3 with TRBJ2-1; TRBD2 matches 10 bases. The germline V gene encodes CDR1 LGHNA and CDR2 YSLEER. The CDR3 extends over 15 amino acids. The V and J ends lost 5 bases and 5 bases, in that order; junction bases with no gene match: 6. CDR3 amino acids: CASSLAGGFNNEQFF. Written as DNA, the CDR3 is TGCGCCAGCAGCTTAGCGGGAGGTTTCAACAATGAGCAGTTCTTC.

V and J are TRBV6-6 and TRBJ2-5; D not resolved. V lost 5 bases, J lost 0 bases, and 13 bases lay in between. Germline CDR1 reads MNHNY; CDR2 reads SVGAGI (reference sequence). This CDR3 has 15 amino acids. The CDR3 coding sequence is TGTGCCAGCAGTCTCATAAGCTCAAACCAAGAGACCCAGTACTTC. As protein: CASSLISSNQETQYF.

The chain carries TRBV6-5 and TRBJ1-6, with a possible D match to TRBD1 (6 bases). This CDR3 spans 15 amino acids. From germline, CDR1 is MNHEY and CDR2 SVGAGI. V was pared by 6 bases and J by 5 bases, with 14 bases between. The DNA of the CDR3 is TGTGCCAGCAGCCGCCCGGGACATAATAATTCACCCCTCCACTTT. Translating it yields CASSRPGHNNSPLHF.

The table lists this clone with a few counts. The J gene is TRBJ2-3, the V gene TRBV5-1; D call uncertain. There are 12 residues in the CDR3. The V and J ends lost 3 bases and 3 bases respectively, with 5 bases between them. Germline-derived CDR1 and CDR2 are SGHRS and YFSETQ. The CDR3 protein is CASSSPTDTQYF. The CDR3 DNA sequence: TGCGCCAGCAGCTCTCCGACAGATACGCAGTATTTT.

The chain couples TRBV7-8 to TRBJ2-1; 7 bases agree with TRBD2. CDR1 is SGHVS and CDR2 is FQNEAQ in the germline V gene. The CDR3 covers 12 residues. The V and J ends lost 2 bases and 9 bases, in that order; junction bases with no gene match: 1. The chain's CDR3 is CASSLPGGEQFF. CDR3 DNA sequence: TGTGCCAGCAGCTTACCGGGAGGTGAGCAGTTCTTC.

The V and J genes are TRBV9 and TRBJ2-7; the match to TRBD2 covers 8 bases. The CDR3 is 16 amino acids. J gave up 0 bases and V 0 bases, and 5 bases lay outside the gene matches. CDR1 is SGDLS, CDR2 YYNGEE, per germline. CDR3 DNA sequence: TGTGCCAGCAGCGTAGATTCTAGCGGGCTCTCCTACGAGCAGTACTTC. This sequence encodes CASSVDSSGLSYEQYF.

This CDR3 reads CASSVAPGGYQETQYF. CDR3 DNA: TGTGCCAGCAGCGTAGCCCCGGGAGGTTATCAAGAGACCCAGTACTTC. J is TRBJ2-5 and V is TRBV9, with 7 bases lining up with TRBD2. The V and J ends lost 0 bases and 2 bases, in that order; junction bases with no gene match: 7. Germline CDR1 and CDR2: SGDLS and YYNGEE. This CDR3 is built from 16 residues.

The CDR3 DNA sequence: TGTGCCAGCAGTGCGGGGGTAACAGATACGCAGTATTTT. Translation gives CASSAGVTDTQYF. V usage is TRBV6-4 and J usage is TRBJ2-3; weak D call: TRBD2 (6 bases). Per germline, CDR1 MRHNA and CDR2 SNTAGT. Trimming shortened V by 4 bases and J by 3 bases, and 8 bases separated the two germline ends. The length of the CDR3 is 13 residues.

This chain uses TRBV4-1 with TRBJ2-4; 7 nucleotides line up with TRBD2. The CDR3 runs to 17 residues. The V gene end was trimmed by 0 bases and the J gene end by 8 bases; junction bases not matched to a gene: 13. Germline V CDR1 and CDR2: MGHRA, YSYEKL. Written as DNA, the CDR3 is TGCGCCAGCAGCCAAGATAACGTCCAGCGGGATGTTGACATTCAGTACTTC. This gives the protein CASSQDNVQRDVDIQYF.

The chain uses TRBV5-8 and TRBJ1-4; 11 bases line up with TRBD1. This CDR3 contains 14 residues. V shed 3 bases and J 7 bases; nucleotides not matched to a gene: 2. Germline V CDR1 and CDR2: SGHTS, YDEGEE. The CDR3 DNA sequence: TGTGCCAGCAGCTGGACAGGGGGCCGTGAAAAACTGTTTTTT. It encodes CASSWTGGREKLFF.

On this clone: A far bigger clonotype differs at one base, so this is likely a read error. The sample holds other DNA sequences that translate to the same CDR3. The chain links TRBV4-1 to TRBJ2-7; 10 nucleotides align to TRBD1. The CDR3 covers 15 residues. Germline V gene sequence: CDR1 MGHRA, CDR2 YSYEKL. V was pared by 4 bases and J by 0 bases, with 3 bases of the junction left unmatched. The CDR3 sequence: CASSPGQGISYEQYF. Written as DNA, the CDR3 is TGCGCCAGCAGCCCGGGACAGGGGATCTCCTACGAGCAGTACTTC.

DNA of the CDR3: TGTGCCAGTAGTTCAACAGGGGTAGGGGCCAACGTCCTGACTTTC. Its protein is CASSSTGVGANVLTF. The chain has TRBV19 and TRBJ2-6; 7 bases fit TRBD1. J gave up 4 bases and V 5 bases, and 5 bases lay outside the gene matches. Germline CDR1 is LNHDA and CDR2 is SQIVND (reference sequence). The CDR3 is 15 amino acids.

About this clone: The germline gene is not matched at one end of the junction; a read error may be the cause. The V gene is TRBV5-4, the J gene TRBJ1-5; weak D call: TRBD1 (5 bases). Germline CDR1 reads SGHNT; CDR2 reads YYREEE (reference sequence). The CDR3 length is 17 residues. The CDR3 nucleotides are TGTGCCAGCAGCGAAGGTTTGGGGGGATATAGCAATCAGCCCCGGCATTTT. It encodes CASSEGLGGYSNQPRHF.

This clone was observed a handful of times. The rearrangement joins TRBV7-6 to TRBJ2-7; 9 nucleotides match TRBD2. Germline values: CDR1 SGHVS, CDR2 FNYEAQ. The length of the CDR3 is 15 residues. V shed 2 bases and J 2 bases; nucleotides not matched to a gene: 4. The CDR3, as DNA: TGTGCCAGCAGCTTAAAGACTAGCGGAACCTACGAGCAGTACTTC. Residues: CASSLKTSGTYEQYF.

V and J are TRBV4-3 and TRBJ2-2; 9 bases line up with TRBD1. V gave up 3 bases and J gave up 4 bases; unmatched junction bases: 6. Germline values: CDR1 LGHNA, CDR2 YSLEER. The length of the CDR3 is 16 residues. The DNA for the CDR3 is TGCGCCAGCAGCCACACCGGGACAGGGCTCACCGGGGAGCTGTTTTTT. It is translated as CASSHTGTGLTGELFF.

The rearrangement links TRBV5-1 to TRBJ2-1, with a tentative D call TRBD2 (6 bases). V lost 0 bases, J lost 0 bases, and 16 bases lay in between. This CDR3 spans 18 amino acids. From germline, CDR1 is SGHRS and CDR2 YFSETQ. The CDR3 region is CASSLAGDWESSYNEQFF. In DNA, the CDR3 is TGCGCCAGCAGCTTGGCGGGGGACTGGGAGAGCTCCTACAATGAGCAGTTCTTC.

This clone was found once. V and J are TRBV6-1 and TRBJ1-2; D call uncertain. V shed 3 bases and J shed 4 bases, with 3 bases lying between them. Germline assignment: CDR1 MNHNS and CDR2 SASEGT. The CDR3 loop spans 11 amino acids. CDR3 bases: TGTGCCAGCAGTGAGAGCTATGGCTACACCTTC. Its protein is CASSESYGYTF.

This clone was detected once. The chain links TRBV11-2 to TRBJ1-5; a possible D gene is TRBD1 (6 bases). Germline values: CDR1 SGHAT, CDR2 FQNNGV. CDR3 size: 14 residues. Trimming removed 5 bases from V and 0 bases from J, with 8 bases in between. CDR3 residues: CASSRTDSNQPQHF. The CDR3 nucleotides are TGTGCCAGCAGCCGGACAGATAGCAATCAGCCCCAGCATTTT. The whole variable domain, filled in from reference TRBV11-2 and TRBJ1-5, reads EAGVAQSPRYKIIEKRQSVAFWCNPISGHATLYWYQQILGQGPKLLIQFQNNGVVDDSQLPKDRFSAERLKGVDSTLKIQPAKLEDSAVYLCASSRTDSNQPQHFGDGTRLSIL.

This chain links TRBV5-1 with TRBJ2-5; D gene ambiguous. The CDR3 has 14 amino acids. The germline V and J ends were trimmed by 0 bases and 3 bases, with 9 bases remaining between them. CDR1 and CDR2 from the germline V gene are SGHRS and YFSETQ. CDR3 loop: CASSLDSRKETQYF. The CDR3, as DNA: TGCGCCAGCAGCTTGGATAGCAGAAAAGAGACCCAGTACTTC.

This rearrangement joins TRBV27 to TRBJ1-4; no reliable D call. Deletions cut 6 bases from V and 0 bases from J, with 8 bases between. The CDR3 sequence is 14 residues long. Germline V lookup: CDR1 MNHEY, CDR2 SMNVEV (reference sequence). The CDR3 DNA follows: TGTGCCAGCAGACGAGCCGCAACTAATGAAAAACTGTTTTTT. Amino acid sequence: CASRRAATNEKLFF. The full variable domain, with the rest looked up from reference TRBV27 and TRBJ1-4, is EAQVTQNPRYLITVTGKKLTVTCSQNMNHEYMSWYRQDPGLGLRQIYYSMNVEVTDKGDVPEGYKVSRKEKRNFPLILESPSPNQTSLYFCASRRAATNEKLFFGSGTQLSVL.

This chain links TRBV7-8 with TRBJ1-2; 7 bases are shared with TRBD1. CDR1 is SGHVS and CDR2 is FQNEAQ in the germline V gene. The CDR3 length is 14 residues. V dropped 5 bases and J dropped 9; count of bases not matched to a gene: 12. The chain's CDR3 is CASSQRGLRSSYTF. In nucleotides, the CDR3 is TGTGCCAGCAGCCAAAGGGGGCTGCGGAGTAGCTACACCTTC.

The CDR3 sequence is CASLGTGGEQYF. Here the CDR3 DNA reads TGTGCCAGCCTAGGGACAGGGGGCGAGCAGTACTTC. The V gene is TRBV6-1, the J gene TRBJ2-7; TRBD1 agrees at 11 bases. Looked up from germline, CDR1 is MNHNS and CDR2 is SASEGT. CDR3 length: 12 residues. J gave up 6 bases and V 8 bases, and 3 bases lay outside the gene matches.

In DNA, the CDR3 is TGTGCCAGCAGTTTACGAGTGGGGAGCTATGGCTACACCTTC. This codes for CASSLRVGSYGYTF. The chain couples TRBV28 to TRBJ1-2; D gene unclear. V lost 2 bases, J lost 4 bases, and 11 bases lay in between. Per germline, CDR1 MDHEN and CDR2 SYDVKM. CDR3 length: 14 amino acids.

The chain has TRBV18 and TRBJ2-3; no clear D gene. CDR3 length: 14 amino acids. Germline loops: CDR1 KGHSH, CDR2 LQKENI. With 3 bases removed from V and 2 bases from J, the gap between germline ends came to 9 bases. The CDR3 region has the DNA TGTGCCAGCTCACCCACATCGATCACAGATACGCAGTATTTT. Translation: CASSPTSITDTQYF.

V is TRBV6-6 and J is TRBJ1-2; TRBD1 matches 10 bases. Germline V gives CDR1 MNHNY, CDR2 SVGAGI (reference sequence). The length of the CDR3 is 14 residues. The V segment lost 4 bases and the J segment 7 bases; nucleotides outside the gene matches: 6. This CDR3 reads CASSFPGQGSGYTF. DNA for the CDR3: TGTGCCAGCAGTTTCCCGGGACAGGGGTCTGGCTACACCTTC.

The genes are TRBV5-1 and TRBJ2-3, with 13 bases fitting TRBD2. The V segment lost 4 bases and the J segment 4 bases; nucleotides outside the gene matches: 12. This CDR3 contains 18 residues. Looked up from germline, CDR1 is SGHRS and CDR2 is YFSETQ. The CDR3 sequence is CASSLFTSGGAGADTQYF. The CDR3 DNA reads TGCGCCAGCAGCCTTTTTACTAGCGGGGGGGCCGGGGCAGATACGCAGTATTTT.

This clone was counted between two and nine times. This chain joins TRBV19 and TRBJ1-1; no clear D. CDR3 size: 13 residues. Trimming pared 3 bases from V and 0 bases from J, leaving 5 bases between. CDR1 is LNHDA and CDR2 is SQIVND in the germline V gene (reference sequence). The CDR3 loop is CASSIRVNTEAFF. DNA of the CDR3: TGTGCCAGTAGTATTAGAGTGAACACTGAAGCTTTCTTT.

This clone was seen a single time. The chain has TRBV25-1 and TRBJ1-4, with a tentative D call TRBD1 (6 bases). The CDR3 length is 16 residues. V lost 8 bases to trimming and J lost 3 bases, with 19 bases between them. CDR1 and CDR2 (germline): MGHDK, SYGVNS. The CDR3 bases are TGTGCCAGCTCATCGCCGCTGGACAGTCCTAATGAAAAACTGTTTTTT. Amino acids: CASSSPLDSPNEKLFF.

This chain uses TRBV11-3 with TRBJ1-1; D ambiguous. Germline V CDR1 and CDR2: SGHNT, YENEEA. V shed 5 bases and J shed 1 base, with 17 bases lying between them. CDR3 length: 16 amino acids. CDR3 residues: CASSRRAWDRNTEAFF. The CDR3 nucleotides read TGTGCCAGCAGCCGGCGGGCTTGGGATAGGAACACTGAAGCTTTCTTT.

The genes are TRBV10-3 and TRBJ1-5; no definite D call. This CDR3 has 16 amino acids. V was clipped by 0 bases and J by 1 base, with 10 bases between them. CDR1 ENHRY and CDR2 SYGVKD come from the germline V gene. CDR3 sequence (DNA): TGTGCCATCAGTGAGTCGGTGGCAGTAAGCAATCAGCCCCAGCATTTT. This codes for CAISESVAVSNQPQHF.